This section outlines one T cell receptor (beta chain) sequence together with its context. As yet, its antigen is unknown. These data belong to a study of T cell responses to AZD1222 COVID-19 vaccine. Per the germline V gene, CDR1 is KGHDR and CDR2 is SFDVKD. CDR3 length equals 19 residues. The V gene end was trimmed by 5 bases and the J gene end by 1 base; junction bases not matched to a gene: 14. The data were produced by immunoSEQ multiplex PCR, yet TCRdb's version contains in-frame clones alone and is incomplete. The sample lists tens of thousands of clones, 80% to 90% occurring once. Doses given second, at about 4 or about 12 weeks, were pooled. Study-wide findings and caveats: A reported finding is that nearly half of spike-specific TCRs target unmutated variant regions.

The material sequenced was peripheral blood, taken 28 days after the second AZD1222 dose. The sequence was collected from an adult who received the AZD1222 COVID-19 vaccine. This sequence joins TRBV24-1 and TRBJ2-2, with 8 bases lining up with TRBD2. Here the CDR3 reads CATSALSFSGVRNTGELFF. In DNA form, the CDR3 reads TGTGCCACCAGTGCTCTTTCATTTAGCGGGGTACGGAACACCGGGGAGCTGTTTTTT.